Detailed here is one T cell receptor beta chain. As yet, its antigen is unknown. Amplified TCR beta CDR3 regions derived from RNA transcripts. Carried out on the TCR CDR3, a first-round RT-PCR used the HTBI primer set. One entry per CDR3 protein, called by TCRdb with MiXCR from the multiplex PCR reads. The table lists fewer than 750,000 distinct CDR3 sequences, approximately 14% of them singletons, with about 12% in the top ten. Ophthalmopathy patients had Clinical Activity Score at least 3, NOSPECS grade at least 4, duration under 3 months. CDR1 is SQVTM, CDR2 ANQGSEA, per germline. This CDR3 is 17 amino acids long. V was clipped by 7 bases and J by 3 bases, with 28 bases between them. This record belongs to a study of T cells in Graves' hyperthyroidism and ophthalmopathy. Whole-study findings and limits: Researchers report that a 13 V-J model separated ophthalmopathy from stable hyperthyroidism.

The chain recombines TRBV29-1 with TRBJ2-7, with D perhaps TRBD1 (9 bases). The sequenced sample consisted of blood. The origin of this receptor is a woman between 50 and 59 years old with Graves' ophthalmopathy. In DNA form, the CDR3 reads TGCAGCGGCAACGCGGGGGGCCCCGGGACAGGGAGCTACGAGCAGTACTTC. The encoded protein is CSGNAGGPGTGSYEQYF.